This T cell receptor (beta chain) came from a study of CD8 T cells in Susac syndrome. cDNA came from about 0.5 to 1 ug RNA primed by random hexamers. Amplification of TCR beta CDR3 by immunoSEQ multiplex PCR spanned 54 Vbeta and 13 Jbeta. TCRdb reprocessed the immunoSEQ multiplex PCR reads with MiXCR, giving one entry per CDR3 protein. The data contain some 200,000 distinct CDR3 sequences, just under 95% of them singletons. The CDR3 runs 11 residues. V gave up 3 bases and J gave up 1 base, with 0 bases separating them. Germline lookup yields CDR1 LNHNV and CDR2 YYDKDF (reference sequence). This TCR was sampled from a human donor in good health. Material for sequencing was CD4+ T cells from PBMCs. The J gene is TRBJ1-1, the V gene TRBV15; no clear D. As DNA, the CDR3 is TGTGCCACCAGCAGGAACACTGAAGCTTTCTTT. Amino acid sequence: CATSRNTEAFF.